This TCR beta chain came from a study of blood T cell repertoires in COVID-19. The CDR3 has 14 residues. V was clipped by 5 bases and J by 0 bases; unmatched bases: 2. Germline loops: CDR1 SGHAT, CDR2 FQNNGV. Libraries were prepared by immunoSEQ multiplex PCR; TCRdb keeps only in-frame clonotypes and omits some of them. This table has more than 150,000 clones, about nine tenths appearing once. Living in under 30 US areas, the participants were between roughly 18 and 95 years of age. Assignments of participants to cohorts depended upon their own reported clinical history. Sequences were obtained from PBMCs or T cells enriched from blood (not recorded which). The sequence derives from a woman in her twenties or thirties who had recovered from COVID-19. The rearrangement joins TRBV11-2 to TRBJ1-1; 8 bases map to TRBD1. CDR3 sequence: CASSRQGMNTEAFF. As DNA, the CDR3 is TGTGCCAGCAGCAGACAGGGGATGAACACTGAAGCTTTCTTT.